These 27 T cell receptor beta chains were all obtained from the same sample, sequenced in a study of T cells expressing NK-cell markers. Reanalyzing the 5' RACE reads, TCRdb keeps one entry per CDR3 protein, without DNA. The table for this sample gives about 15,000 distinct CDR3 sequences. The sample consisted of blood T cells: a sorted CD56 or NKG2C T cell subset, CD4+ or CD8+ T cells, or bulk PBMC T cells (not recorded which). All receptors derive from a man aged 18 to 69 in good health.

The chain links TRBV30 to TRBJ2-7; TCRdb names TRBD1, which stays unverified in the absence of DNA. This CDR3 is 15 amino acids long. Per germline, CDR1 GTSNPN and CDR2 SVGIG (reference sequence). The CDR3 is CAWSPRDVYRHEQYF. Combining the CDR3 with reference TRBV30 and TRBJ2-7 gives the whole variable domain SQTIHQWPATLVQPVGSPLSLECTVEGTSNPNLYWYRQAAGRGLQLLFYSVGIGQISSEVPQNLSASRPQDRQFILSSKKLLLSDSGFYLCAWSPRDVYRHEQYFGPGTRLTVT.

V and J are TRBV7-2 and TRBJ2-7; with no DNA, the TCRdb D assignment of TRBD1 cannot be verified. CDR3 size: 15 residues. CDR1 SGHTA and CDR2 FQGNSA come from the germline V gene. CDR3: CASSLRTGANYEQYF.

The chain employs TRBV20-1 and TRBJ2-1; TCRdb designates TRBD2, a call that cannot be tested without DNA. The CDR3 has 15 residues. Germline V gives CDR1 DFQATT, CDR2 SNEGSKA (reference sequence). CDR3 sequence reads: CSARSHSGRNNEQFF.

The chain uses TRBV20-1 and TRBJ1-2; the D call of TRBD1 rests on TCRdb alone, since no DNA is present to check it. The CDR3 sequence is 15 residues long. The germline V gene encodes CDR1 DFQATT and CDR2 SNEGSKA (reference sequence). CDR3 in amino acids: CSARPIYRGEYGYTF.

The V and J genes are TRBV12-3 or TRBV12-4 and TRBJ2-3; TCRdb reports TRBD1, a call that lacks DNA to check it against. CDR3 length: 14 residues. CDR3 loop: CASSLVGGADTQYF.

The genes are TRBV18 and TRBJ1-2; the TRBD1 assignment by TCRdb is unverifiable without DNA. This CDR3 is 15 amino acids long. CDR1 and CDR2 from the germline V gene are KGHSH and LQKENI. CDR3 region: CASSPQTGVRDGYTF.

The rearrangement uses TRBV19 and TRBJ1-5; TCRdb selects TRBD1, and the lack of DNA leaves this call unchecked. CDR1 and CDR2 (germline): LNHDA, SQIVND (reference sequence). The CDR3 covers 16 residues. This CDR3 is CASSITGMRGNQPQHF.

CDR3 residues: CASSLQAGLKGYTF. This sequence joins TRBV7-8 and TRBJ1-2. The CDR3 loop spans 14 amino acids. The germline V gene encodes CDR1 SGHVS and CDR2 FQNEAQ. Complete variable domain (other parts from reference TRBV7-8 and TRBJ1-2): GAGVSQSPRYKVAKRGQDVALRCDPISGHVSLFWYQQALGQGPEFLTYFQNEAQLDKSGLPSDRFFAERPEGSVSTLKIQRTQQEDSAVYLCASSLQAGLKGYTFGSGTRLTVV.

The V gene is TRBV29-1, the J gene TRBJ2-7; as DNA is missing, the TRBD1 call by TCRdb cannot be tested. Looked up from germline, CDR1 is SQVTM and CDR2 is ANQGSEA. The CDR3 spans 12 residues. The CDR3: CSVGRQGYEQYF.

This chain uses TRBV7-2 with TRBJ1-4; TCRdb designates TRBD1, a call that cannot be tested without DNA. Germline V gene sequence: CDR1 SGHTA, CDR2 FQGNSA. This CDR3 is 15 amino acids long. The CDR3 spells CASSAQGGTNEKLFF.

The gene calls are TRBV11-3 and TRBJ2-1; without DNA, the TCRdb call of TRBD1 cannot be checked. This CDR3 is 17 amino acids long. Germline assignment: CDR1 SGHNT and CDR2 YENEEA. The CDR3 region is CASSRDRGSGRPNEQFF.

The chain combines TRBV27 with TRBJ2-1; lacking DNA, the TRBD2 call made by TCRdb goes unchecked. CDR1 is MNHEY, CDR2 SMNVEV, per germline (reference sequence). The CDR3 is 18 residues long. The CDR3: CASSLSVLSGGQNNEQFF.

The V and J genes are TRBV7-2 and TRBJ2-5. The CDR3 totals 14 residues. In germline, CDR1 is SGHTA, CDR2 FQGNSA. CDR3 residues: CASSPSGIQETQYF.

V is TRBV24-1 and J is TRBJ2-2; absent DNA, TCRdb's TRBD1 call cannot be checked. This CDR3 contains 16 residues. Germline CDR1 KGHDR, CDR2 SFDVKD. The CDR3 reads CATSDPGQGATGELFF.

V and J are TRBV7-9 and TRBJ2-3; there is no DNA to check the TCRdb D call of TRBD2. Germline-derived CDR1 and CDR2 are SEHNR and FQNEAQ (reference sequence). The CDR3 sequence is 15 residues long. CDR3 loop: CASSRGGTSTDTQYF.

V and J are TRBV7-8 and TRBJ2-7; there is no DNA to check the TCRdb D call of TRBD1. Germline V gene lookup returns CDR1 SGHVS and CDR2 FQNEAQ. The CDR3 covers 14 residues. The CDR3 sequence: CASSSRQDSYEQYF.

The rearrangement links TRBV9 to TRBJ2-7; TCRdb selects TRBD1, and the lack of DNA leaves this call unchecked. Germline V gene sequence: CDR1 SGDLS, CDR2 YYNGEE. The CDR3 runs to 17 residues. This CDR3 reads CASSVGGTGTPTYEQYF. Based on the CDR3 plus reference TRBV9 and TRBJ2-7, the full variable domain is DSGVTQTPKHLITATGQRVTLRCSPRSGDLSVYWYQQSLDQGLQFLIQYYNGEERAKGNILERFSAQQFPDLHSELNLSSLELGDSALYFCASSVGGTGTPTYEQYFGPGTRLTVT.

This chain uses TRBV12-3 or TRBV12-4 with TRBJ2-3; TCRdb proposes TRBD1, but this gene call is untestable without DNA. The CDR3 extends over 14 amino acids. CDR3 residues: CASRPTGVTDTQYF.

The chain has TRBV6-2 or TRBV6-3 and TRBJ2-3; TCRdb's D gene call, TRBD2, goes unchecked for lack of DNA. The germline V gene has CDR1 MNHEY and CDR2 SVGEGT. The CDR3 covers 15 residues. CDR3 protein: CASSSKRTLPDTQYF.

The genes are TRBV9 and TRBJ2-2. Germline CDR1 SGDLS, CDR2 YYNGEE. This CDR3 has 14 amino acids. This CDR3 is CASSLTANTGELFF.

This sequence joins TRBV28 and TRBJ2-7; TCRdb selects TRBD1, and the lack of DNA leaves this call unchecked. The CDR3 sequence is 15 residues long. Germline V gene sequence: CDR1 MDHEN, CDR2 SYDVKM. The CDR3 sequence is CASRVLTGGIYEQYF.

The chain couples TRBV29-1 to TRBJ2-1; TCRdb's D gene call, TRBD1, goes unchecked for lack of DNA. The CDR3 covers 13 residues. CDR1 is SQVTM and CDR2 is ANQGSEA in the germline V gene. The CDR3: CSVRGPSYNEQFF.

The rearrangement uses TRBV3-1 and TRBJ2-5; TCRdb reports TRBD2, a call that lacks DNA to check it against. The CDR3 has 15 residues. CDR1 is LGHDT and CDR2 is YNNKEL in the germline V gene (reference sequence). Here the CDR3 reads CASSQGSREWETQYF.

The chain uses TRBV4-1 and TRBJ1-6. The germline CDR1 and CDR2 sequences are MGHRA and YSYEKL. This CDR3 has 18 residues. CDR3 amino acids: CASSPLPRSGRGNSPLHF.

The chain carries TRBV24-1 and TRBJ2-5. CDR3 length: 16 amino acids. Germline-derived CDR1 and CDR2 are KGHDR and SFDVKD. This CDR3 is CATSDLRDGYQETQYF.

The gene calls are TRBV20-1 and TRBJ2-7; TCRdb calls TRBD2, which cannot be checked without DNA. This CDR3 is built from 17 residues. Germline lookup yields CDR1 DFQATT and CDR2 SNEGSKA (reference sequence). The CDR3 sequence is CSARGGLAGALSYEQYF.

The chain joins TRBV4-3 to TRBJ2-1. The CDR3 has 16 amino acids. CDR1 is LGHNA, CDR2 YSLEER, per germline. The CDR3 is CASSQDGRSSYNEQFF.